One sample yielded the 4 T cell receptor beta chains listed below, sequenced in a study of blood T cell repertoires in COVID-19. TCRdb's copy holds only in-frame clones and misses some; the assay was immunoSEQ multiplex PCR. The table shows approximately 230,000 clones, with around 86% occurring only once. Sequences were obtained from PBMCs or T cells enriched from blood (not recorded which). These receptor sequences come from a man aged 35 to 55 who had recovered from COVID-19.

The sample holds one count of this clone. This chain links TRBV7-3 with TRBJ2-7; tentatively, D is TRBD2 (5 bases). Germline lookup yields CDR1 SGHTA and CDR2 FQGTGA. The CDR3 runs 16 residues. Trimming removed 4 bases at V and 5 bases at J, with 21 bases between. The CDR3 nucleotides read TGTGCCAGCAGCTCCGTGGCTGGGCGGGCTTTCCACGAGCAGTACTTC. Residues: CASSSVAGRAFHEQYF.

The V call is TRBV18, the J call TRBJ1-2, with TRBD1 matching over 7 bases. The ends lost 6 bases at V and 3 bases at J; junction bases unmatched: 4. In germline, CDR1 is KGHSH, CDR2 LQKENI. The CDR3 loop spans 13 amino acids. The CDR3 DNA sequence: TGTGCCAGCTCGTTCGGGACAGACTATGGCTACACCTTC. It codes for CASSFGTDYGYTF.

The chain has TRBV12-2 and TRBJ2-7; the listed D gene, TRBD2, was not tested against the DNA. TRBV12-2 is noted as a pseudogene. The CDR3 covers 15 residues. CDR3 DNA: TGTGCAAGTCGCTTAGTCCAGCGGGGATCGTACGAGCAGTACTTC. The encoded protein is CASRLVQRGSYEQYF.

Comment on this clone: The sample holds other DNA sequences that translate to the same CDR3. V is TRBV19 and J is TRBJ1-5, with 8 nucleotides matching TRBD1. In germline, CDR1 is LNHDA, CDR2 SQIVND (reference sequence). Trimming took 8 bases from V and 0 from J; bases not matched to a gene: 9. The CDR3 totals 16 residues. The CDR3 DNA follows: TGTGCCAGTTCCGACAGGGGCCCCTATAGCAATCAGCCCCAGCATTTT. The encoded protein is CASSDRGPYSNQPQHF.